This T cell receptor (beta chain) was captured in a study of cytomegalovirus exposure and HLA in healthy donors. General study points: In terms of immune exposure information, only CMV serostatus was available. Cytomegalovirus-associated status was assigned to fewer than 200 TCR beta chains. It was reported that the classifier diagnosed cytomegalovirus status with high specificity and sensitivity in both the original and validation cohorts.

This CDR3 is built from 13 residues. Germline lookup yields CDR1 MNHNS and CDR2 SASEGT. V shed 7 bases and J 6 bases; nucleotides not matched to a gene: 6. To note about this clone: Its antigen is currently unknown.

PCR primers comprised 60 Vbeta and 13 Jbeta primers. Sequencing was performed with immunoSEQ multiplex PCR; in TCRdb, only in-frame clones are kept and a portion is missing. The table shows roughly 130,000 clones, with 8% to 9.5% occurring only once. Sequencing input: PBMCs. The gene calls are TRBV6-1 and TRBJ1-5; 7 bases are shared with TRBD1. This receptor was identified in a man aged 40-50 years in good health and CMV-seronegative. The CDR3 DNA reads as TGTGCCAGCATTGGACAGGCCGGTCAGCCCCAGCATTTT. It specifies CASIGQAGQPQHF.